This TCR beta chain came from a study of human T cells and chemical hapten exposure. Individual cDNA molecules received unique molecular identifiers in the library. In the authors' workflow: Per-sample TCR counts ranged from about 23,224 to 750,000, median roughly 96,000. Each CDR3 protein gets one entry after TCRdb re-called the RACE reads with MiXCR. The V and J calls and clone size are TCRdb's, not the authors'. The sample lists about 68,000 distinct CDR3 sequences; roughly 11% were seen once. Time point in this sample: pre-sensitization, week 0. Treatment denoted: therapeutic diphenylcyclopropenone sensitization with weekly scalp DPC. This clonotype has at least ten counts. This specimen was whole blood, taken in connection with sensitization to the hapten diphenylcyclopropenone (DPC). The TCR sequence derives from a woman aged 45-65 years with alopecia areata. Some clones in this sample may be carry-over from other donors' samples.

The CDR3 coding sequence is TGTGCCAGCAGTCAATCCCGGGGGACCTACGAGCAGTACTTC. Amino acid sequence: CASSQSRGTYEQYF. The chain is built from TRBV28 and TRBJ2-7; D is possibly TRBD2 (6 bases). The germline V gene encodes CDR1 MDHEN and CDR2 SYDVKM. The CDR3 extends over 14 amino acids. The germline V and J ends were trimmed by 5 bases and 2 bases, with 13 bases remaining between them.